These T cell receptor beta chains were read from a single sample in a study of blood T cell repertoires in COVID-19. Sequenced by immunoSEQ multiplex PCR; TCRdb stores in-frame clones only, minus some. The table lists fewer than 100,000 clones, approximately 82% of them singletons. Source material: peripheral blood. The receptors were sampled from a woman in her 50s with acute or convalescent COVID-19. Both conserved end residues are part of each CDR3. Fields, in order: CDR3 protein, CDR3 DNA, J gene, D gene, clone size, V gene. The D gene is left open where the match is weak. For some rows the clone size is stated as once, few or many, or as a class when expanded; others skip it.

cdr3_aa: CASSMSGGVQDTQYF; cdr3_nt: TGTGCCAGTAGTATGTCGGGGGGCGTTCAGGATACGCAGTATTTT; j_call: TRBJ2-3; d_call: NA; clone_size: once; v_call: TRBV19
cdr3_aa: CASSSTGGGFQETQYF; cdr3_nt: TGTGCCAGCAGCTCCACAGGGGGCGGATTCCAAGAGACCCAGTACTTC; j_call: TRBJ2-5; d_call: TRBD1; clone_size: NA; v_call: TRBV11-1
cdr3_aa: CASSPPRTTVGNEQFF; cdr3_nt: TGTGCCAGCTCACCACCGCGTACTACCGTCGGGAATGAGCAGTTCTTC; j_call: TRBJ2-1; d_call: NA; clone_size: NA; v_call: TRBV18
cdr3_aa: CASSRGYNSPLHF; cdr3_nt: TGTGCCAGCAGTCGGGGCTATAATTCACCCCTCCACTTT; j_call: TRBJ1-6; d_call: NA; clone_size: NA; v_call: TRBV12-3/TRBV12-4
cdr3_aa: CASGQGDYGYTF; cdr3_nt: TGTGCCAGCGGACAGGGGGACTATGGCTACACCTTC; j_call: TRBJ1-2; d_call: TRBD1; clone_size: NA; v_call: TRBV3-1/TRBV3-2
cdr3_aa: CASSLGTGVDTF; cdr3_nt: TGTGCCAGCAGCTTGGGGACAGGGGTCGACACCTTC; j_call: TRBJ1-2; d_call: TRBD1; clone_size: NA; v_call: TRBV5-6
cdr3_aa: CASSLFGQAPYGYTF; cdr3_nt: TGTGCCAGCAGCTTATTTGGGCAGGCTCCCTACGGCTACACCTTC; j_call: TRBJ1-2; d_call: NA; clone_size: NA; v_call: TRBV7-6
cdr3_aa: CASSLRTGSRGLADTQYF; cdr3_nt: TGCGCCAGCAGCTTAAGGACAGGGTCGAGAGGTCTGGCAGATACGCAGTATTTT; j_call: TRBJ2-3; d_call: TRBD1; clone_size: NA; v_call: TRBV5-1
cdr3_aa: CASRENTEAFF; cdr3_nt: TGTGCCAGTAGAGAAAACACTGAAGCTTTCTTT; j_call: TRBJ1-1; d_call: NA; clone_size: NA; v_call: TRBV6-6
cdr3_aa: CASSLGGGTGPKNIQYF; cdr3_nt: TGTGCCAGCAGCTTAGGGGGGGGGACAGGACCCAAAAACATTCAGTACTTC; j_call: TRBJ2-4; d_call: NA; clone_size: NA; v_call: TRBV7-2
cdr3_aa: CASSVTGTENEQYF; cdr3_nt: TGCGCCAGCAGCGTAACCGGGACAGAAAACGAGCAGTACTTC; j_call: TRBJ2-7; d_call: TRBD1; clone_size: few; v_call: TRBV5-1
cdr3_aa: CASSYSSIAQPQHF; cdr3_nt: TGTGCCAGCAGTTACTCATCCATAGCCCAGCCCCAGCATTTT; j_call: TRBJ1-5; d_call: NA; clone_size: NA; v_call: TRBV6-2/TRBV6-3
cdr3_aa: CASSDPQPGQGETQYF; cdr3_nt: TGTGCCAGCAGTGACCCCCAACCCGGACAGGGCGAGACCCAGTACTTC; j_call: TRBJ2-5; d_call: TRBD1; clone_size: NA; v_call: TRBV6-1
cdr3_aa: CASSWERGEGYNEQFF; cdr3_nt: TGTGCCAGCAGCTGGGAGCGGGGGGAGGGGTACAATGAGCAGTTCTTC; j_call: TRBJ2-1; d_call: TRBD2; clone_size: NA; v_call: TRBV11-2
cdr3_aa: CASSLAAQGAGELFF; cdr3_nt: TGTGCCAGCAGCTTAGCTGCCCAGGGGGCCGGGGAGCTGTTTTTT; j_call: TRBJ2-2; d_call: TRBD1; clone_size: few; v_call: TRBV7-6
cdr3_aa: CASSLVAEVFPTDTQYF; cdr3_nt: TGTGCCAGCAGCTTAGTGGCCGAGGTTTTTCCCACAGATACGCAGTATTTT; j_call: TRBJ2-3; d_call: NA; clone_size: NA; v_call: TRBV7-2
cdr3_aa: CASSFLAGGTGELFF; cdr3_nt: TGTGCCAGCAGTTTCCTAGCGGGGGGCACCGGGGAGCTGTTTTTT; j_call: TRBJ2-2; d_call: TRBD2; clone_size: NA; v_call: TRBV28
cdr3_aa: CASRYTGTGRPTGLNQPQHF; cdr3_nt: TGTGCCAGCAGGTATACCGGGACAGGGCGACCAACAGGCCTTAATCAGCCCCAGCATTTT; j_call: TRBJ1-5; d_call: TRBD1; clone_size: NA; v_call: TRBV19
cdr3_aa: CASSRRQGNKDTQYF; cdr3_nt: TGTGCCAGCAGCCGCCGACAGGGTAATAAAGATACGCAGTATTTT; j_call: TRBJ2-3; d_call: TRBD1; clone_size: NA; v_call: TRBV14
cdr3_aa: CASVSARETQYF; cdr3_nt: TGTGCCAGCGTATCCGCCCGGGAGACCCAGTACTTC; j_call: TRBJ2-5; d_call: NA; clone_size: NA; v_call: TRBV6-5
cdr3_aa: CASSLDRQGGNEQFF; cdr3_nt: TGTGCCAGCAGCTTGGATCGGCAGGGGGGCAATGAGCAGTTCTTC; j_call: TRBJ2-1; d_call: NA; clone_size: once; v_call: TRBV5-5
cdr3_aa: CASLSRGYTGELFF; cdr3_nt: TGTGCCAGCCTGTCCAGAGGGTACACCGGGGAGCTGTTTTTT; j_call: TRBJ2-2; d_call: NA; clone_size: NA; v_call: TRBV19
cdr3_aa: CASSFPADSGEQYF; cdr3_nt: TGTGCCAGCAGCTTTCCCGCGGATTCGGGTGAGCAGTACTTC; j_call: TRBJ2-7; d_call: NA; clone_size: few; v_call: TRBV7-8
cdr3_aa: CASSSSGTGRVKLFF; cdr3_nt: TGTGCCAGCAGTTCCTCCGGGACAGGGAGGGTAAAACTGTTTTTT; j_call: TRBJ1-4; d_call: TRBD1; clone_size: NA; v_call: TRBV6-5
cdr3_aa: CSVETGVTNYGYTF; cdr3_nt: TGCAGCGTGGAGACAGGGGTGACTAACTATGGCTACACCTTC; j_call: TRBJ1-2; d_call: TRBD1; clone_size: NA; v_call: TRBV29-1
cdr3_aa: CATSLPGSNEQFF; cdr3_nt: TGTGCCACCAGCCTGCCTGGGAGCAATGAGCAGTTCTTC; j_call: TRBJ2-1; d_call: NA; clone_size: few; v_call: TRBV24-1
cdr3_aa: CASSRTGGGRGGYTF; cdr3_nt: TGTGCCAGCAGCCGGACAGGGGGCGGCCGGGGTGGCTACACCTTC; j_call: TRBJ1-2; d_call: TRBD1; clone_size: NA; v_call: TRBV28
cdr3_aa: CAISESTSGGQDTQYF; cdr3_nt: TGTGCCATCAGTGAGTCGACTAGCGGGGGTCAGGATACGCAGTATTTT; j_call: TRBJ2-3; d_call: TRBD2; clone_size: NA; v_call: TRBV10-3
cdr3_aa: CASSLWAPRSYNEQFF; cdr3_nt: TGTGCCAGCAGTTTATGGGCTCCTCGAAGCTACAATGAGCAGTTCTTC; j_call: TRBJ2-1; d_call: NA; clone_size: NA; v_call: TRBV27
cdr3_aa: CASWTGIYGYTF; cdr3_nt: TGTGCCAGTTGGACGGGGATCTATGGCTACACCTTC; j_call: TRBJ1-2; d_call: NA; clone_size: NA; v_call: TRBV2
cdr3_aa: CASTSYNEQFF; cdr3_nt: TGTGCCAGCACCTCGTACAATGAGCAGTTCTTC; j_call: TRBJ2-1; d_call: NA; clone_size: NA; v_call: TRBV27